This TCR beta chain was obtained from a study of OX40 agonist ivuxolimab in advanced cancers. The V segment lost 6 bases and the J segment 1 base; nucleotides outside the gene matches: 6. Germline CDR1 and CDR2: WSHSY and SAAADI. The CDR3 is 15 amino acids. Assay: immunoSEQ multiplex PCR; the TCRdb copy retains only in-frame clones and omits some. The repertoire holds 50,000 to 75,000 clones, with around 89% as singletons. This sequence was found in an adult with an advanced solid tumor such as melanoma, head and neck, liver or kidney cancer. The chain carries TRBV10-2 and TRBJ2-7; 10 bases align to TRBD1. Sample: CD4+ or CD8+ T cells sorted from blood, taken in a trial of the OX40 agonist ivuxolimab. The CDR3 nucleotides are TGCGCCAGCAGAGTCGGGACAGGGGTTTCCTACGAGCAGTACTTC. It yields the protein CASRVGTGVSYEQYF.